A single sample is the source of the 3 T cell receptor beta chains below, sequenced in a study of neurological immune-mediated disorders. MiXCR was run by TCRdb on the 5' RACE reads, yielding one entry per CDR3 protein. The sample has over 45,000 distinct CDR3 sequences, under 30% seen once; the top ten hold approximately 23%. The sample was PBMCs. Every receptor here comes from a woman in her 70s in good health.

This clonotype was observed a few times. The chain couples TRBV6-2 or TRBV6-3 to TRBJ2-1; 12 nucleotides line up with TRBD2. V lost 5 bases, J lost 7 bases, and 15 bases stayed unmatched. Germline V gene sequence: CDR1 MNHEY, CDR2 SVGEGT. CDR3 length equals 18 residues. The CDR3 sequence is CASSPPHLLAGGDNEQFF. The CDR3 nucleotides are TGTGCCAGCAGTCCCCCGCACTTACTAGCGGGAGGTGATAATGAGCAGTTCTTC.

This clonotype was picked up many times. CDR3 sequence: CSARGTSGYGYTF. Written as DNA, the CDR3 is TGCAGTGCTAGAGGAACATCGGGGTATGGCTACACCTTC. J is TRBJ1-2 and V is TRBV20-1; D remains unclear. CDR1 DFQATT and CDR2 SNEGSKA come from the germline V gene (reference sequence). V was clipped by 1 base and J by 5 bases, with 11 bases between them. The CDR3 is 13 amino acids.

The J gene is TRBJ2-1, the V gene TRBV18; TRBD2 matches at 9 bases. Germline V lookup: CDR1 KGHSH, CDR2 LQKENI. Trimming removed 1 base from V and 9 bases from J; junction bases left unmatched: 13. The CDR3 is 17 residues long. CDR3 amino acids: CASSPLPAGGPLSEQFF. Written as DNA, the CDR3 is TGTGCCAGCTCACCACTCCCGGCGGGAGGGCCTCTGTCTGAGCAGTTCTTC.